Detailed here is one T cell receptor (beta chain). Its antigen is unknown. With 4 bases removed from V and 10 bases from J, the gap between germline ends came to 17 bases. Germline-derived CDR1 and CDR2 are SGHRS and YFSETQ. This CDR3 comprises 13 residues. Conversion of TCR transcripts into cDNA relied on 5'RACE template switching, which added a universal primer site and UMIs. In TCRdb, the 5' RACE reads were re-called with MiXCR into one record per CDR3 protein. The top ten hold 3% to 3.5% of the sample, which has some 300,000 distinct CDR3 sequences, approximately 10% seen once. The sample comes from a study of T cells after yellow fever vaccination. General study results and limits: Post-booster samples contained most primary-vaccination clones (about 95% CD4, about 90% CD8).

The V call is TRBV5-1, the J call TRBJ1-2; TRBD1 might be the D (6 bases). The starting material was CD4+ T cells sorted from PBMCs, obtained 5 days after the yellow fever booster vaccination. This sequence originates from a man between 18 and 29 years old who received the YFV17D yellow fever vaccine. In DNA, the CDR3 is TGCGCCAGCAGCGGGGACAATTCCCTTCACTACACCTTC. It yields the protein CASSGDNSLHYTF.